The TCR beta chain under discussion was sequenced for a study of STAT3 mutations in large granular lymphocyte leukemia. Study-wide results and caveats: At least one immunodominant TCR beta clonotype appeared in every T-cell large granular lymphocyte leukemia patient.

Using immunoSEQ multiplex PCR, the repertoire was profiled, and TCRdb retains in-frame clones only, with some absent. The profile covers roughly 5,900 clones, with nearly 90% appearing a single time and about a sixth taken by the ten largest. With respect to this clone: Its specificity is unknown.

Germline CDR1 MNHEY, CDR2 SVGAGI. V lost 6 bases, J lost 6 bases, and 17 bases lay in between. The CDR3 is 15 residues long. This clonotype was sampled from a human donor with T large granular lymphocyte leukemia. Some clones in this sample may be carry-over from other donors' samples. V gene TRBV6-5 combines with J gene TRBJ2-2; D is possibly TRBD1 (5 bases). The sample taken for sequencing was PBMCs. CDR3 in amino acids: CASSPPGSRAGELFF. The CDR3 DNA reads as TGTGCCAGCAGCCCCCCGGGTAGCAGGGCCGGGGAGCTGTTTTTT.